Sequencing of this T cell receptor (beta chain) was carried out in a study of early T cells in non-severe SARS-CoV-2 infection. Findings of the study overall: A preference for anti-spike CD8 responses marked VDJdb matching, which missed private and CD4 specificities.

This clonotype was detected many times. Its specificity is not known. The V gene's germline CDR1 is LGHNA and CDR2 YNFKEQ. The CDR3 is 18 amino acids. Unmatched junction bases numbered 10, after V lost 0 bases and J lost 1 base. Individually, cDNA molecules had unique molecular identifiers attached to them. A single record per CDR3 protein comes from TCRdb applying MiXCR to the 5' RACE reads. Of tens of thousands of distinct CDR3 sequences in the sample, 4% to 5% were seen once. Sequencing input: whole blood. The rearrangement uses TRBV4-2 and TRBJ2-5; 8 nucleotides line up with TRBD2. This receptor was obtained from an adult who was a healthcare worker with PCR-confirmed SARS-CoV-2 infection or an uninfected control (not recorded which). CDR3 amino acids: CASSQDLRGGGAQETQYF. The DNA of the CDR3 is TGTGCCAGCAGCCAAGATCTCCGGGGGGGCGGGGCCCAAGAGACCCAGTACTTC.